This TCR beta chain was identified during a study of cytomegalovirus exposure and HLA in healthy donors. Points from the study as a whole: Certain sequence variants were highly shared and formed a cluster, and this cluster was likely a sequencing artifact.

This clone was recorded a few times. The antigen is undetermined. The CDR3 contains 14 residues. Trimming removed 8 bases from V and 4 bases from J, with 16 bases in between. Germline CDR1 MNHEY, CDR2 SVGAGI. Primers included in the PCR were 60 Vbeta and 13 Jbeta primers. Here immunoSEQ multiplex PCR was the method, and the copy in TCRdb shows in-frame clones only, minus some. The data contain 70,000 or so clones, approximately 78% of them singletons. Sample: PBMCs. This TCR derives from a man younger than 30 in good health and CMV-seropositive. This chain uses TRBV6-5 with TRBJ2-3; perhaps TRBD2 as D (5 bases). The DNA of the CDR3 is TGTGCCAGCCGAACCACGCTGGGAGCAGATACGCAGTATTTT. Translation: CASRTTLGADTQYF.